The 26 T cell receptor beta chains given below trace back to one sample, sequenced in a study of T-cell reconstitution after alpha-beta-depleted transplantation in children. TCRbeta library preparation incorporated unique molecular identifiers. One entry per CDR3 protein results from TCRdb running MiXCR on the PCR reads. The profile shows about 510,000 distinct CDR3 sequences, more than 9.5% of them singletons. Specimen: PBMCs, mostly from graft donor cells, collected 180 days after TCRalphabeta/CD19-depleted stem cell transplant. These receptor sequences come from a female patient between 2 and 10 years old who had a stem cell transplant for aplastic anemia, so the T cells may come from the graft donor.

This clonotype was recorded a few times. This chain uses TRBV7-2 with TRBJ1-1; 8 bases fit TRBD1. Germline assignment: CDR1 SGHTA and CDR2 FQGNSA. The length of the CDR3 is 15 residues. V shed 3 bases and J 4 bases; nucleotides not matched to a gene: 7. CDR3 coding DNA: TGTGCCAGCAGCTTCACTCGGGACAGGACCACTGAAGCTTTCTTT. Protein product: CASSFTRDRTTEAFF. The full variable domain, in which reference TRBV7-2 and TRBJ1-1 provide the parts outside the CDR3, is GAGVSQSPSNKVTEKGKDVELRCDPISGHTALYWYRQSLGQGLEFLIYFQGNSAPDKSGLPSDRFSAERTGGSVSTLTIQRTQQEDSAVYLCASSFTRDRTTEAFFGQGTRLTVV.

This clonotype has a handful of counts. This sequence joins TRBV20-1 and TRBJ2-3; D remains ambiguous. Trimming removed 6 bases from V and 6 bases from J, with 7 bases in between. CDR3 length: 10 amino acids. The germline CDR1 and CDR2 sequences are DFQATT and SNEGSKA (reference sequence). The CDR3 bases are TGCAGTGCGAGGCTTGATACGCAGTATTTT. Translation: CSARLDTQYF.

The J gene is TRBJ2-5, the V gene TRBV30; the match to TRBD2 covers 7 bases. The germline gives CDR1 GTSNPN, CDR2 SVGIG (reference sequence). V lost 4 bases and J lost 2; bases outside the gene matches: 10. The CDR3 is 15 amino acids. CDR3 DNA: TGTGCCTGGAATGACCTGGGGCGGGGGCAAGAGACCCAGTACTTC. The encoded protein is CAWNDLGRGQETQYF.

V is TRBV6-2 or TRBV6-3 and J is TRBJ2-1; a weak D match, TRBD2 (5 bases). Germline CDR1 is MNHEY and CDR2 is SVGEGT. V was clipped by 1 base and J by 3 bases, with 28 bases between them. This CDR3 has 21 residues. Written as DNA, the CDR3 is TGTGCCAGCAGTTACTTTCCGCGGGCCTTGCGGCTAGAGACGAGCTACAATGAGCAGTTCTTC. Translating it yields CASSYFPRALRLETSYNEQFF.

This clonotype was counted between two and nine times. The genes are TRBV20-1 and TRBJ2-7; 8 nucleotides line up with TRBD2. This CDR3 is 13 amino acids long. With V trimmed by 3 bases and J by 4 bases, 5 bases remained unmatched. CDR1 and CDR2 (germline): DFQATT, SNEGSKA (reference sequence). The CDR3 is CSASGGRRYEQYF. CDR3 bases: TGCAGTGCTAGCGGCGGGAGGCGGTACGAGCAGTACTTC.

The CDR3 protein is CASSPGQGLRTQYF. The CDR3 nucleotides read TGTGCCAGCAGCCCGGGACAGGGGTTACGTACGCAGTATTTT. The genes are TRBV6-2 or TRBV6-3 and TRBJ2-3; 10 bases map to TRBD1. Germline V gene sequence: CDR1 MNHEY, CDR2 SVGEGT. Trimming took 6 bases from V and 8 from J; bases not matched to a gene: 8. The CDR3 covers 14 residues.

As to this clonotype: A read error may be the cause here, since a much bigger clone is one base away. V gene TRBV7-2 combines with J gene TRBJ2-2, with D unclear. This CDR3 region has 13 residues. Germline CDR1 reads SGHTA; CDR2 reads FQGNSA. The DNA of the CDR3 is TGTGCCACCAGCTCCCTAGGGCCCGGGGAGCTGTTTTTT. It yields the protein CATSSLGPGELFF.

This clonotype was counted a few times. The chain joins TRBV4-3 to TRBJ2-5, with 10 bases lining up with TRBD2. Germline values: CDR1 LGHNA, CDR2 YSLEER. J was trimmed by 4 bases and V by 1 base; bases with no gene match: 12. This CDR3 contains 18 residues. Written as DNA, the CDR3 is TGCGCCAGCAGCCAAGCCACCCCCACGGTAGCGGGAGGAGAGACCCAGTACTTC. It codes for CASSQATPTVAGGETQYF.

Details on this clonotype: A much larger clone differs by one base, so this may be a read error. This rearrangement joins TRBV3-1 to TRBJ1-4; 11 bases line up with TRBD1. CDR1 LGHDT and CDR2 YNNKEL come from the germline V gene (reference sequence). CDR3 length: 15 amino acids. CDR3 sequence reads: CASRDRGRGKENLFF. In nucleotides, the CDR3 is TGTGCCAGCAGGGACAGGGGGCGCGGTAAAGAAAACCTGTTTTTT. The whole variable domain, filled in from reference TRBV3-1 and TRBJ1-4, reads DTAVSQTPKYLVTQMGNDKSIKCEQNLGHDTMYWYKQDSKKFLKIMFSYNNKELIINETVPNRFSPKSPDKAHLNLHINSLELGDSAVYFCASRDRGRGKENLFFGSGTQLSVL.

Only a few counts were recorded for this clonotype. J is TRBJ1-1 and V is TRBV4-3; D unresolved. Per the germline V gene, CDR1 is LGHNA and CDR2 is YSLEER. Between the trimmed V and J ends, which lost 4 bases and 4 bases, there was a span of 19 bases. The CDR3 sequence is 16 residues long. The CDR3 DNA is TGCGCCAGCAGCCGGGCTTTTTGGTCGAGGGTCACTGAAGCTTTCTTT. It specifies CASSRAFWSRVTEAFF.

This clonotype was recorded many times. The rearrangement links TRBV6-1 to TRBJ2-3, with D tentatively TRBD2 (5 bases). CDR1 and CDR2 (germline): MNHNS, SASEGT. Trimming cost V 6 bases and J 4 bases, with 11 bases left between them. The CDR3 is made up of 13 amino acids. The CDR3 spells CASSRRRADTQYF. The DNA for the CDR3 is TGTGCCAGCAGCCGACGGCGGGCAGATACGCAGTATTTT.

This clonotype was detected ten times or more. CDR3 loop: CASSPGLSDTDTQYF. The CDR3 DNA is TGTGCCAGCAGCCCCGGGCTTTCCGACACAGATACGCAGTATTTT. The chain combines TRBV5-6 with TRBJ2-3; D remains ambiguous. The CDR3 loop spans 15 amino acids. The germline V gene has CDR1 SGHDT and CDR2 YYEEEE. The ends were cut back, 4 bases at V and 2 bases at J, with 14 bases in the middle.

The chain uses TRBV4-2 and TRBJ1-1, with no clear D. The CDR3 covers 18 residues. In germline, CDR1 is LGHNA, CDR2 YNFKEQ. V was cut by 4 bases and J by 0 bases, with 21 bases left in between. The CDR3 DNA follows: TGTGCCAGCAGCCCGCGCAGTTGGGCCGAAAGCATGAACACTGAAGCTTTCTTT. Its protein product is CASSPRSWAESMNTEAFF.

This clonotype showed up just a few times. The chain recombines TRBV5-1 with TRBJ1-2; no reliable D call. From germline, CDR1 is SGHRS and CDR2 YFSETQ. Trimming cost V 0 bases and J 8 bases, with 11 bases left between them. The CDR3 covers 13 residues. For the CDR3, the DNA is TGCGCCAGCAGCTTGGAGGGTTCGCGGGGCTACACCTTC. This codes for CASSLEGSRGYTF.

V is TRBV24-1 and J is TRBJ2-1; tentative D call: TRBD1 (5 bases). This CDR3 contains 16 residues. V lost 4 bases to trimming and J lost 4 bases, with 16 bases between them. CDR1 is KGHDR, CDR2 SFDVKD, per germline. For the CDR3, the DNA is TGTGCCACCAGTGACCCCCGACAGTCCGATTACAATGAGCAGTTCTTC. Translated: CATSDPRQSDYNEQFF.

This clonotype was seen a handful of times. As DNA, the CDR3 is TGCGCCAGCAGCCCCGGGGGCCTTAGCACAGATACGCAGTATTTT. Translation: CASSPGGLSTDTQYF. The chain combines TRBV5-1 with TRBJ2-3; D assignment may be TRBD1 or TRBD2 (6 bases each). Trimming took off 4 bases at V and 0 bases at J, with 12 bases between the two ends. The CDR3 has 15 residues. CDR1 SGHRS and CDR2 YFSETQ come from the germline V gene.

This clonotype showed up just a few times. The chain carries TRBV4-2 and TRBJ1-1; a possible D gene is TRBD1 (6 bases). CDR3 length equals 15 residues. Trimming removed 3 bases from V and 4 bases from J, with 15 bases in between. Looked up from germline, CDR1 is LGHNA and CDR2 is YNFKEQ. DNA for the CDR3: TGTGCCAGCAGCCAGGACTCAGGGGTGATCACTGAAGCTTTCTTT. Translated: CASSQDSGVITEAFF.

This clonotype showed up many times. The chain has TRBV15 and TRBJ1-3; 8 nucleotides agree with TRBD1. Trimming cost V 5 bases and J 9 bases; bases outside gene matches: 15. Germline values: CDR1 LNHNV, CDR2 YYDKDF (reference sequence). The CDR3 length is 16 residues. The CDR3 loop is CATSGSRTGSIGTIYF. The CDR3 coding sequence is TGTGCCACCAGCGGCAGCAGGACAGGGAGTATCGGCACCATATATTTT.

The gene calls are TRBV6-1 and TRBJ2-1, with TRBD2 identical over 7 bases. The CDR3 extends over 14 amino acids. Looked up from germline, CDR1 is MNHNS and CDR2 is SASEGT. For the CDR3, the DNA is TGTGCTACCTCCCAGGGAGGGATCTACAATGAGCAGTTCTTC. It translates to CATSQGGIYNEQFF.

This clonotype was seen repeatedly, ten times or more. The chain is built from TRBV5-1 and TRBJ1-2; D unresolved. Germline CDR1 reads SGHRS; CDR2 reads YFSETQ. The CDR3 is 14 amino acids. Between the trimmed V and J ends, which lost 0 bases and 3 bases, there was a span of 9 bases. The CDR3 DNA follows: TGCGCCAGCAGCTTGGATTTGCCACACTATGGCTACACCTTC. Protein sequence: CASSLDLPHYGYTF.

The chain couples TRBV14 to TRBJ2-7, with 9 bases fitting TRBD2. The CDR3 consists of 13 residues. Germline V gives CDR1 SGHDN, CDR2 FVKESK. The J segment lost 6 bases and the V segment lost 6 bases, leaving 6 bases of the junction unmatched. CDR3 bases: TGTGCCAGCAGATTAGCGGGAGCCCTCGAGCAGTACTTC. This translates into CASRLAGALEQYF.

The V and J genes are TRBV4-3 and TRBJ2-7; 7 nucleotides line up with TRBD2. The CDR3 spans 15 residues. V shed 0 bases, J shed 0 bases, and the junction held 2 bases outside the gene matches. The germline V gene encodes CDR1 LGHNA and CDR2 YSLEER. The CDR3 region is CASSQEGGSSYEQYF. CDR3 in DNA: TGCGCCAGCAGCCAAGAGGGCGGGAGCTCCTACGAGCAGTACTTC.

The V and J genes are TRBV18 and TRBJ2-1, with 10 nucleotides matching TRBD1. The length of the CDR3 is 20 residues. V lost 1 base and J lost 0; bases outside the gene matches: 12. Germline V lookup: CDR1 KGHSH, CDR2 LQKENI. The CDR3 loop is CASSPLHPGQGIGSYNEQFF. For the CDR3, the DNA is TGTGCCAGCTCACCACTTCACCCGGGACAGGGGATCGGCTCCTACAATGAGCAGTTCTTC.

This clonotype was observed a few times. The chain uses TRBV5-1 and TRBJ1-5, with 9 nucleotides matching TRBD1. The length of the CDR3 is 15 residues. V shed 5 bases and J 7 bases; nucleotides not matched to a gene: 10. Germline V gene sequence: CDR1 SGHRS, CDR2 YFSETQ. The CDR3: CASSGDRASYQPQHF. CDR3 nucleotides: TGCGCCAGCAGTGGGGACAGGGCCTCTTACCAGCCCCAGCATTTT.

A few counts support this clonotype. The chain combines TRBV27 with TRBJ2-7; D is uncertain. Germline V gives CDR1 MNHEY, CDR2 SMNVEV (reference sequence). The CDR3 contains 15 residues. The V end was cut by 5 bases, the J end by 0 bases, with 14 bases between. CDR3 coding DNA: TGTGCCAGCAGTCTCACCGACGCCTACTCCTACGAGCAGTACTTC. It specifies CASSLTDAYSYEQYF.

This clonotype occurred a few times. The gene calls are TRBV28 and TRBJ2-3, with 12 bases matching TRBD2. After removal of 0 bases from V and 0 bases from J, the junction contained 7 bases not matched to a gene. The length of the CDR3 is 19 residues. The germline CDR1 and CDR2 sequences are MDHEN and SYDVKM. The CDR3 DNA is TGTGCCAGCAGTTTATGGCTAGCGGGAGGGACAACTAGCACAGATACGCAGTATTTT. Translated, it gives CASSLWLAGGTTSTDTQYF. Filled out from reference TRBV28 and TRBJ2-3, the complete variable domain reads DVKVTQSSRYLVKRTGEKVFLECVQDMDHENMFWYRQDPGLGLRLIYFSYDVKMKEKGDIPEGYSVSREKKERFSLILESASTNQTSMYLCASSLWLAGGTTSTDTQYFGPGTRLTVL.